The 19 T cell receptor beta chains presented below share a single source sample, sequenced in a study of persistence of HIV-infected CD4 T cells. Their antigens remain unidentified. Cells were stimulated with CMV-infected fibroblast lysates at roughly 9.1 ug/mL. CD40L/CD69 double-negative CD45RO-high memory CD4+ T cells were collected. The libraries were made with immunoSEQ version 4 in survey mode. The protocol was immunoSEQ multiplex PCR, while the TCRdb copy is restricted to in-frame clones and leaves out a portion. Among about 28,000 clones listed, almost 85% were seen once. The sample in question was CD4+ T cells sorted from PBMCs after approximately 19-hour stimulation, obtained from a patient who received antiretroviral therapy. The receptors come from an adult man with HIV who was CMV-seropositive.

The chain couples TRBV28 to TRBJ1-1; D remains ambiguous. CDR1 is MDHEN and CDR2 is SYDVKM in the germline V gene. The CDR3 is made up of 17 amino acids. With 10 bases removed from V and 4 bases from J, the gap between germline ends came to 28 bases. CDR3 coding DNA: TGTGCCACCTTCCAACCCCGACCCGGGAAGGGAAGCACTGAAGCTTTCTTT. Amino acids: CATFQPRPGKGSTEAFF.

The CDR3 bases are TGTGCCAGTAGTATAGAGGCAAGGAACACCGGGGAGCTGTTTTTT. It encodes CASSIEARNTGELFF. The genes are TRBV19 and TRBJ2-2; D gene ambiguous. CDR1 and CDR2 from the germline V gene are LNHDA and SQIVND (reference sequence). The CDR3 covers 15 residues. Trimming removed 0 bases at V and 1 base at J, with 6 bases between.

The chain has TRBV9 and TRBJ1-1, with TRBD1 identical over 8 bases. The V gene end was trimmed by 4 bases and the J gene end by 5 bases; junction bases not matched to a gene: 4. The CDR3 runs 13 residues. Germline V gives CDR1 SGDLS, CDR2 YYNGEE. The chain's CDR3 is CASSLGTGTEAFF. In DNA, the CDR3 is TGTGCCAGCAGCCTTGGGACAGGTACTGAAGCTTTCTTT. The complete variable domain, with remaining parts taken from reference TRBV9 and TRBJ1-1, reads DSGVTQTPKHLITATGQRVTLRCSPRSGDLSVYWYQQSLDQGLQFLIQYYNGEERAKGNILERFSAQQFPDLHSELNLSSLELGDSALYFCASSLGTGTEAFFGQGTRLTVV.

In the case of this clone: Distinct nucleotide sequences in the sample also encode this CDR3. Written as DNA, the CDR3 is TGTGCCAGCAGCTTGGCAGGGGGGACCGGGGAGCTGTTTTTT. Its protein is CASSLAGGTGELFF. The J gene is TRBJ2-2, the V gene TRBV7-9, with D possibly matching TRBD1 (7 bases). CDR3 length: 14 amino acids. From germline, CDR1 is SEHNR and CDR2 FQNEAQ (reference sequence). With 3 bases removed from V and 5 bases from J, the gap between germline ends came to 10 bases.

The rearrangement uses TRBV6-6 and TRBJ2-7; D gene uncertain. This CDR3 comprises 14 residues. Germline CDR1 reads MNHNY; CDR2 reads SVGAGI (reference sequence). The V gene lost 4 bases and the J gene lost 7 bases, with 17 bases spanning the gap. The CDR3 loop is CASSSSDELGEQYF. The CDR3 bases are TGTGCCAGCAGTTCCTCGGACGAATTAGGAGAGCAGTACTTC.

CDR3 region: CASSYLDRGHEQYF. CDR3 sequence (DNA): TGTGCCAGCAGTTATTTGGACAGGGGGCACGAGCAGTACTTC. The J gene is TRBJ2-7, the V gene TRBV6-5, with 11 positions matching TRBD1. CDR3 length equals 14 residues. Germline V gene lookup returns CDR1 MNHEY and CDR2 SVGAGI. Trimming removed 3 bases from V and 5 bases from J; junction bases left unmatched: 3.

This rearrangement joins TRBV5-4 to TRBJ2-1, with TRBD2 identical over 7 bases. Germline V gene lookup returns CDR1 SGHNT and CDR2 YYREEE (reference sequence). The CDR3 is made up of 15 amino acids. Trimming cost V 4 bases and J 2 bases; bases outside gene matches: 6. DNA of the CDR3: TGTGCCAGCAGCGCCGTGGGGGGGGCCTACAATGAGCAGTTCTTC. Its protein is CASSAVGGAYNEQFF. The full variable domain, with the rest looked up from reference TRBV5-4 and TRBJ2-1, is ETGVTQSPTHLIKTRGQQVTLRCSSQSGHNTVSWYQQALGQGPQFIFQYYREEENGRGNFPPRFSGLQFPNYSSELNVNALELDDSALYLCASSAVGGAYNEQFFGPGTRLTVL.

The gene calls are TRBV19 and TRBJ2-7; 11 bases line up with TRBD1. Germline loops: CDR1 LNHDA, CDR2 SQIVND (reference sequence). V dropped 5 bases and J dropped 4; count of bases not matched to a gene: 7. The CDR3 covers 15 residues. The CDR3 coding sequence is TGTGCCAGTAGTTCCCGGGACAGGGGGTTTTACGAGCAGTACTTC. It is translated as CASSSRDRGFYEQYF.

This sequence joins TRBV19 and TRBJ2-1; D could derive from TRBD1 or TRBD2 (5 bases each). The CDR3 spans 15 residues. Germline V gene lookup returns CDR1 LNHDA and CDR2 SQIVND (reference sequence). V gave up 3 bases and J gave up 6 bases, with 15 bases separating them. This CDR3 reads CASSILNRGVNEQFF. In DNA form, the CDR3 reads TGTGCCAGTAGTATCTTGAACCGGGGCGTCAATGAGCAGTTCTTC.

The CDR3 loop is CASELAGGGRTGELFF. The DNA of the CDR3 is TGTGCCAGCGAACTAGCGGGGGGAGGTAGGACCGGGGAGCTGTTTTTT. The chain links TRBV2 to TRBJ2-2; TRBD2 matches 12 bases. Germline loops: CDR1 SNHLY, CDR2 FYNNEI. There are 16 residues in the CDR3. After removal of 8 bases from V and 5 bases from J, the junction contained 9 bases not matched to a gene. The variable domain in full, completed from reference TRBV2 and TRBJ2-2, reads EPEVTQTPSHQVTQMGQEVILRCVPISNHLYFYWYRQILGQKVEFLVSFYNNEISEKSEIFDDQFSVERPDGSNFTLKIRSTKLEDSAMYFCASELAGGGRTGELFFGEGSRLTVL.

The J gene is TRBJ2-3, the V gene TRBV2; weak D call: TRBD2 (5 bases). CDR1 SNHLY and CDR2 FYNNEI come from the germline V gene. With 8 bases removed from V and 5 bases from J, the gap between germline ends came to 11 bases. The CDR3 runs 12 residues. The DNA of the CDR3 is TGTGCCAGCCTTCTTGGGAGAGATACGCAGTATTTT. Its protein product is CASLLGRDTQYF.

This chain joins TRBV5-1 and TRBJ1-2; weak D call: TRBD1 (6 bases). Trimming shortened V by 1 base and J by 7 bases, and 23 bases separated the two germline ends. The CDR3 loop spans 17 amino acids. Germline CDR1 and CDR2: SGHRS and YFSETQ. CDR3 nucleotides: TGCGCCAGCAGCTTGAGGGTGGGGGCTTGGAGAATGTCTGGCTACACCTTC. It translates to CASSLRVGAWRMSGYTF.

The chain links TRBV20-1 to TRBJ2-7, with D possibly TRBD1 on 6 matching bases. V was cut by 7 bases and J by 6 bases, with 13 bases left in between. The germline CDR1 and CDR2 sequences are DFQATT and SNEGSKA (reference sequence). CDR3 length equals 11 residues. CDR3 loop: CSGNRVGEQYF. The CDR3 DNA reads as TGCAGTGGGAACAGGGTAGGCGAGCAGTACTTC.

The CDR3 sequence is CASSEGNTEAFF. Written as DNA, the CDR3 is TGTGCCAGCAGTGAGGGGAATACTGAAGCTTTCTTT. The gene calls are TRBV6-1 and TRBJ1-1; the D is unclear. Germline CDR1 reads MNHNS; CDR2 reads SASEGT. V was shortened by 3 bases and J by 5 bases, with 7 bases between the two germline ends. The CDR3 has 12 amino acids.

The chain uses TRBV7-8 and TRBJ1-1; 7 positions match TRBD1. The CDR3 runs to 16 residues. Germline lookup yields CDR1 SGHVS and CDR2 FQNEAQ. V gave up 5 bases and J gave up 0 bases; unmatched junction bases: 9. The CDR3 sequence: CASSPDREGMNTEAFF. The CDR3 DNA reads as TGTGCCAGCAGCCCTGACAGGGAGGGAATGAACACTGAAGCTTTCTTT.

This rearrangement joins TRBV28 to TRBJ2-3, with 12 bases identical to TRBD1. This CDR3 has 18 amino acids. The V segment lost 2 bases and the J segment 3 bases; nucleotides outside the gene matches: 9. The germline CDR1 and CDR2 sequences are MDHEN and SYDVKM. CDR3 loop: CASSLHGTGGDRTDTQYF. CDR3 DNA sequence: TGTGCCAGCAGTTTACACGGGACAGGGGGCGACCGTACAGATACGCAGTATTTT.

This chain joins TRBV6-6 and TRBJ1-5, with 9 bases aligning to TRBD1. In germline, CDR1 is MNHNY, CDR2 SVGAGI (reference sequence). The V gene end was trimmed by 6 bases and the J gene end by 2 bases; junction bases not matched to a gene: 8. The CDR3 length is 16 residues. The CDR3, as DNA: TGTGCCAGCAGACCAGCGGACAGGGGTGGCAATCAGCCCCAGCATTTT. Its protein is CASRPADRGGNQPQHF.

This sequence joins TRBV6-6 and TRBJ2-3; 7 nucleotides agree with TRBD2. The CDR3 consists of 13 residues. The germline CDR1 and CDR2 sequences are MNHNY and SVGAGI (reference sequence). V lost 6 bases, J lost 0 bases, and 0 bases stayed unmatched. The CDR3, as DNA: TGTGCCAGCAGGGGGGGGAGCACAGATACGCAGTATTTT. This translates into CASRGGSTDTQYF.

The chain is built from TRBV5-6 and TRBJ1-2, with 11 nucleotides matching TRBD1. The CDR3 loop spans 14 amino acids. The V gene end was trimmed by 4 bases and the J gene end by 7 bases; junction bases not matched to a gene: 6. In germline, CDR1 is SGHDT, CDR2 YYEEEE. CDR3 DNA: TGTGCCAGCAGCCGGGACAGGGGGAAGGCTGGCTACACCTTC. As protein: CASSRDRGKAGYTF.